The 24 T cell receptor beta chains listed next were all sequenced from one sample in a study of blood T cell repertoires in COVID-19. Sequencing was performed with immunoSEQ multiplex PCR; in TCRdb, only in-frame clones are kept and a portion is missing. The table records around 140,000 clones, 84% of them present only once. The sample taken for sequencing was PBMCs or T cells enriched from blood (not recorded which). Every receptor here comes from a man aged 40-49 years with acute COVID-19.

This chain connects TRBV5-4 to TRBJ1-1; D is perhaps TRBD1 (5 bases). CDR3 length: 16 amino acids. The V gene's germline CDR1 is SGHNT and CDR2 YYREEE (reference sequence). The germline V and J ends were trimmed by 7 bases and 2 bases, with 21 bases remaining between them. Written as DNA, the CDR3 is TGTGCCAGCTGGTCGGGGGTGGGACCTCTTAACACTGAAGCTTTCTTT. Translating it yields CASWSGVGPLNTEAFF.

The chain joins TRBV7-2 to TRBJ1-1, with TRBD1 identical over 7 bases. Trimming cost V 4 bases and J 0 bases; bases outside gene matches: 5. This CDR3 region has 15 residues. Germline CDR1 is SGHTA and CDR2 is FQGNSA. The CDR3 spells CASSSHRGLNTEAFF. In DNA, the CDR3 is TGTGCCAGCAGCTCGCACAGGGGCCTGAACACTGAAGCTTTCTTT.

DNA for the CDR3: TGTGCCAGCAGCTTATCCGAGGGCGGGACCGGGGAGCTGTTTTTT. It encodes CASSLSEGGTGELFF. V usage is TRBV7-2 and J usage is TRBJ2-2, with D possibly being TRBD2 (5 bases). The germline gives CDR1 SGHTA, CDR2 FQGNSA. The germline V and J ends were trimmed by 2 bases and 5 bases, with 12 bases remaining between them. The CDR3 is made up of 15 amino acids.

CDR3 nucleotide sequence: TGTGCCAGCAGTTCAGAACGGACATACGAGCAGTACTTC. As protein: CASSSERTYEQYF. The chain uses TRBV6-5 and TRBJ2-7; D is possibly TRBD1 (5 bases). The CDR3 is 13 amino acids. V lost 4 bases, J lost 4 bases, and 11 bases lay in between. Germline V gene sequence: CDR1 MNHEY, CDR2 SVGAGI.

CDR3 sequence reads: CASSFSLDSLNTEAFF. The CDR3 nucleotides read TGCGCCAGCAGCTTTTCGTTGGACAGTCTGAACACTGAAGCTTTCTTT. This chain joins TRBV5-1 and TRBJ1-1; tentatively, D is TRBD1 (6 bases). CDR3 length equals 16 residues. The germline gives CDR1 SGHRS, CDR2 YFSETQ. Trimming took off 2 bases at V and 0 bases at J, with 14 bases between the two ends.

This chain connects TRBV7-9 to TRBJ2-1, with unresolved D. Germline-derived CDR1 and CDR2 are SEHNR and FQNEAQ (reference sequence). This CDR3 has 15 residues. Trimming cost V 3 bases and J 1 base, with 10 bases left between them. The chain's CDR3 is CASSFSGSSYNEQFF. The CDR3 DNA follows: TGTGCCAGCAGCTTTTCCGGGTCATCCTACAATGAGCAGTTCTTC.

The chain employs TRBV5-1 and TRBJ2-7; TRBD1 is a possible D gene (6 bases). The V end was cut by 2 bases, the J end by 2 bases, with 11 bases between. The CDR3 totals 14 residues. Germline V gene lookup returns CDR1 SGHRS and CDR2 YFSETQ. The CDR3 DNA is TGCGCCAGCAGCTTAAGCCGGACAGCCTACGAGCAGTACTTC. Translated: CASSLSRTAYEQYF.

This chain uses TRBV30 with TRBJ1-3; TRBD1 aligns across 7 bases. The CDR3 sequence is 14 residues long. With 4 bases clipped from V and 0 bases from J, the junction kept 3 bases outside the gene matches. Germline loops: CDR1 GTSNPN, CDR2 SVGIG (reference sequence). CDR3 loop: CAWKGTASGNTIYF. CDR3 bases: TGTGCCTGGAAAGGGACAGCCTCTGGAAACACCATATATTTT.

This clone was detected once. V usage is TRBV6-5 and J usage is TRBJ2-7; 7 bases agree with TRBD2. CDR1 and CDR2 from the germline V gene are MNHEY and SVGAGI. This CDR3 has 13 amino acids. The ends lost 8 bases at V and 2 bases at J; junction bases unmatched: 6. CDR3 amino acids: CASRGTTTYEQYF. The DNA for the CDR3 is TGTGCCAGCCGCGGGACTACAACCTACGAGCAGTACTTC.

The chain links TRBV28 to TRBJ1-3; no definite D call. CDR1 is MDHEN, CDR2 SYDVKM, per germline. The length of the CDR3 is 12 residues. Trimming pared 3 bases from V and 8 bases from J, leaving 8 bases between. CDR3 nucleotides: TGTGCCAGCAGTTTTTGGGGAGACACCATATATTTT. It yields the protein CASSFWGDTIYF.

The chain couples TRBV5-1 to TRBJ2-4; 7 bases line up with TRBD1. V shed 4 bases, J shed 8 bases, and the junction held 9 bases outside the gene matches. This CDR3 contains 14 residues. In germline, CDR1 is SGHRS, CDR2 YFSETQ. The CDR3 sequence: CASSPGITGDIQYF. The CDR3 nucleotides are TGCGCCAGCAGCCCCGGGATCACAGGGGACATTCAGTACTTC.

The V gene is TRBV5-1, the J gene TRBJ2-7, with 14 positions matching TRBD2. This CDR3 is 16 amino acids long. Germline V gene data show CDR1 as SGHRS and CDR2 as YFSETQ. V was clipped by 4 bases and J by 6 bases; unmatched bases: 9. CDR3 sequence: CASSPGTSGSIGEQYF. The CDR3 coding sequence is TGCGCCAGCAGCCCAGGGACTAGCGGGAGCATCGGCGAGCAGTACTTC. The full variable domain, its missing parts supplied by reference TRBV5-1 and TRBJ2-7, is KAGVTQTPRYLIKTRGQQVTLSCSPISGHRSVSWYQQTPGQGLQFLFEYFSETQRNKGNFPGRFSGRQFSNSRSEMNVSTLELGDSALYLCASSPGTSGSIGEQYFGPGTRLTVT.

The chain carries TRBV6-4 and TRBJ2-3; 10 bases align to TRBD2. CDR3 length equals 14 residues. CDR1 is MRHNA, CDR2 SNTAGT, per germline. Losses at the gene ends were 4 bases for V and 4 bases for J; bases not matched to a gene: 2. The chain's CDR3 is CASSASGSSDTQYF. The CDR3 DNA is TGTGCCAGCAGTGCTAGCGGGAGTTCAGATACGCAGTATTTT.

This clone was observed a single time. The chain uses TRBV9 and TRBJ1-2; TRBD1 is a possible D gene (5 bases). Germline lookup yields CDR1 SGDLS and CDR2 YYNGEE. V was clipped by 0 bases and J by 3 bases, with 18 bases between them. This CDR3 is built from 17 residues. CDR3 amino acids: CASSVVPGGSLDYGYTF. CDR3 DNA: TGTGCCAGCAGCGTAGTACCGGGGGGATCCTTAGACTATGGCTACACCTTC.

The DNA for the CDR3 is TGTGCCAGCAGCGGAGCGGCGCTAGCGGGAGGCAATGAGCAGTTCTTC. It encodes CASSGAALAGGNEQFF. The rearrangement uses TRBV7-2 and TRBJ2-1, with TRBD2 matching 11 bases. Germline trimming cut 5 bases from V and 6 bases from J; bases unmatched to any gene: 9. The CDR3 loop spans 16 amino acids. Germline V CDR1 and CDR2: SGHTA, FQGNSA.

Many counts were recorded for this clone. The V call is TRBV30, the J call TRBJ1-6; D ambiguous. The V and J ends lost 4 bases and 7 bases respectively, with 20 bases between them. This CDR3 is 16 amino acids long. CDR1 GTSNPN and CDR2 SVGIG come from the germline V gene (reference sequence). As DNA, the CDR3 is TGTGCCTGGAAATTCGGGAGGGCGCTCTCGAATTCACCCCTCCACTTT. This sequence encodes CAWKFGRALSNSPLHF.

This rearrangement joins TRBV28 to TRBJ1-1, with D possibly matching TRBD1 (6 bases). Germline V gene lookup returns CDR1 MDHEN and CDR2 SYDVKM. CDR3 size: 13 residues. V lost 2 bases, J lost 11 bases, and 15 bases lay in between. CDR3 sequence: CASSLDWGGGAFF. The CDR3 DNA reads TGTGCCAGCAGTTTAGACTGGGGAGGGGGGGCTTTCTTT.

V gene TRBV18 combines with J gene TRBJ1-4; D is unclear. CDR1 KGHSH and CDR2 LQKENI come from the germline V gene. This CDR3 comprises 15 residues. V was shortened by 0 bases and J by 0 bases, with 5 bases between the two germline ends. The CDR3 DNA is TGTGCCAGCTCACCACCGAGTGCAACTAATGAAAAACTGTTTTTT. It translates to CASSPPSATNEKLFF.

The rearrangement links TRBV4-2 to TRBJ1-5, with 7 nucleotides matching TRBD1. The CDR3 consists of 17 residues. Trimming cost V 4 bases and J 0 bases; bases outside gene matches: 9. Per the germline V gene, CDR1 is LGHNA and CDR2 is YNFKEQ. The CDR3 here is CASSRTEGAGSNQPQHF. The CDR3, as DNA: TGTGCCAGCAGCCGAACCGAGGGGGCTGGTAGCAATCAGCCCCAGCATTTT.

CDR3 sequence reads: CASSPTRLVTGELFF. DNA for the CDR3: TGTGCCAGCAGCCCGACTCGACTAGTAACCGGGGAGCTGTTTTTT. The chain uses TRBV7-2 and TRBJ2-2; perhaps TRBD2 as D (6 bases). Trimming shortened V by 5 bases and J by 5 bases, and 15 bases separated the two germline ends. The CDR3 has 15 residues. Germline-derived CDR1 and CDR2 are SGHTA and FQGNSA.

This clone was seen a handful of times. V and J are TRBV7-8 and TRBJ2-7, with D possibly matching TRBD1 (5 bases). The length of the CDR3 is 13 residues. CDR1 and CDR2 from the germline V gene are SGHVS and FQNEAQ. V lost 3 bases to trimming and J lost 4 bases, with 10 bases between them. The CDR3 nucleotides read TGTGCCAGCAGCTTGGACACTCTTTACGAGCAGTACTTC. As protein: CASSLDTLYEQYF. The complete variable domain, with remaining parts taken from reference TRBV7-8 and TRBJ2-7, reads GAGVSQSPRYKVAKRGQDVALRCDPISGHVSLFWYQQALGQGPEFLTYFQNEAQLDKSGLPSDRFFAERPEGSVSTLKIQRTQQEDSAVYLCASSLDTLYEQYFGPGTRLTVT.

The genes are TRBV2 and TRBJ2-7, with 8 bases that match TRBD1. The germline V gene encodes CDR1 SNHLY and CDR2 FYNNEI. The CDR3 loop spans 12 amino acids. J was trimmed by 7 bases and V by 4 bases; bases with no gene match: 3. The chain's CDR3 is CASSGDRGEQYF. The CDR3, as DNA: TGTGCCAGCAGTGGAGACAGGGGAGAGCAGTACTTC. Together with reference TRBV2 and TRBJ2-7, the CDR3 gives the full variable domain: EPEVTQTPSHQVTQMGQEVILRCVPISNHLYFYWYRQILGQKVEFLVSFYNNEISEKSEIFDDQFSVERPDGSNFTLKIRSTKLEDSAMYFCASSGDRGEQYFGPGTRLTVT.

This clone was recorded a few times. This chain connects TRBV5-4 to TRBJ2-1, with TRBD2 identical over 8 bases. CDR1 and CDR2 from the germline V gene are SGHNT and YYREEE (reference sequence). This CDR3 spans 15 amino acids. J lost 3 bases, V lost 0 bases, and 2 bases had no gene match. This CDR3 reads CASSLAGTSYNEQFF. The DNA for the CDR3 is TGTGCCAGCAGCTTGGCCGGGACTAGCTACAATGAGCAGTTCTTC.

The chain has TRBV28 and TRBJ1-2; a possible D gene is TRBD1 (6 bases). V lost 8 bases and J lost 8, with 18 bases in between. This CDR3 contains 13 residues. Per germline, CDR1 MDHEN and CDR2 SYDVKM. The DNA of the CDR3 is TGTGCCAGCTATGCAGGGGCCTATGAAGGCTACACCTTC. Translated, it gives CASYAGAYEGYTF.